Listed below are T cell receptor beta chains from one sample, sequenced in a study of beta chain features in type 1 diabetes. Generated by immunoSEQ multiplex PCR, the TCRdb table keeps only in-frame clones and is missing some. The table includes 330,000 or so clones, 10% to 15% detected once. Sequencing was done on a sample of naive CD4+ T cells from blood. Source of these receptors: a woman younger than 30 with type 1 diabetes. Both conserved end residues are part of each CDR3. The D gene is left open where the match is weak. Where a row states a size, it is once, few, many or the class of an expanded clone; other rows omit it.

V gene: TRBV5-4
J gene: TRBJ2-7
clone size: NA
D gene: TRBD1
CDR3 DNA: TGTGCCAGCAGCCCGGGACAGGGTGCTTACGAGCAGTACTTC
CDR3 protein: CASSPGQGAYEQYF

V gene: TRBV19
J gene: TRBJ2-1
clone size: NA
D gene: TRBD2
CDR3 DNA: TGTGCCTCGGGACTAGCCGGTGAGCAGTTCTTC
CDR3 protein: CASGLAGEQFF

V gene: TRBV9
J gene: TRBJ2-1
clone size: NA
D gene: NA
CDR3 DNA: TGTGCCAGCAGCGTCATCCACGGGAGTTCCTACAATGAGCAGTTCTTC
CDR3 protein: CASSVIHGSSYNEQFF

V gene: TRBV7-9
J gene: TRBJ1-2
clone size: NA
D gene: TRBD1
CDR3 DNA: TGTGCCAGCAGCTTAGGGGCGACAGGGGACTATGGCTACACCTTC
CDR3 protein: CASSLGATGDYGYTF

V gene: TRBV28
J gene: TRBJ2-7
clone size: NA
D gene: NA
CDR3 DNA: TGTGCCAGCAGAGAACAGGGTCCCACCTACGAGCAGTACTTC
CDR3 protein: CASREQGPTYEQYF

V gene: TRBV25-1
J gene: TRBJ1-4
clone size: NA
D gene: TRBD1
CDR3 DNA: TGTGCCAGTAGTTGGTCAGGGGGCGATGAAAAACTGTTTTTT
CDR3 protein: CASSWSGGDEKLFF

V gene: TRBV4-3
J gene: TRBJ2-3
clone size: few
D gene: TRBD2
CDR3 DNA: TGCGCCAGCAGCCAAGATCTGCGGGAGACGCAGTATTTT
CDR3 protein: CASSQDLRETQYF

V gene: TRBV9
J gene: TRBJ1-2
clone size: NA
D gene: NA
CDR3 DNA: TGTGCCAGCAGCGTAGGGGGCTTAAGATATGGCTACACCTTC
CDR3 protein: CASSVGGLRYGYTF

V gene: TRBV19
J gene: TRBJ2-5
clone size: NA
D gene: TRBD1
CDR3 DNA: TGTGCCAGTAGTATAGTGGTGGGCAGGGGGCGAGAGACCCAGTACTTC
CDR3 protein: CASSIVVGRGRETQYF

V gene: TRBV5-1
J gene: TRBJ1-2
clone size: NA
D gene: TRBD1
CDR3 DNA: TGCGCCAGCAGCACCGACAGGGGTAATGGCTACACCTTC
CDR3 protein: CASSTDRGNGYTF

V gene: TRBV7-9
J gene: TRBJ1-1
clone size: few
D gene: NA
CDR3 DNA: TGTGCCAGCAGCGTAATCGGGGTGTTGACTGAAGCTTTCTTT
CDR3 protein: CASSVIGVLTEAFF

V gene: TRBV9
J gene: TRBJ2-3
clone size: few
D gene: TRBD2
CDR3 DNA: TGTGCCAGCAGCGGAACAGCGGGGGGGCCTTCAGATACGCAGTATTTT
CDR3 protein: CASSGTAGGPSDTQYF

V gene: TRBV5-1
J gene: TRBJ1-5
clone size: few
D gene: NA
CDR3 DNA: TGCGCCAGCAGCTTGGACAGTCGCAATCAGCCCCAGCATTTT
CDR3 protein: CASSLDSRNQPQHF

V gene: TRBV29-1
J gene: TRBJ2-1
clone size: NA
D gene: TRBD2
CDR3 DNA: TGCAGCGTTATAAAGCGGGAGGACCCAGGACGACGCGAGCAGTTCTTC
CDR3 protein: CSVIKREDPGRREQFF

V gene: TRBV5-1
J gene: TRBJ2-7
clone size: NA
D gene: NA
CDR3 DNA: TGCGCCAGCAGCTCCCGGGCCAGGGGGGAGGACGAGCAGTACTTC
CDR3 protein: CASSSRARGEDEQYF

V gene: TRBV19
J gene: TRBJ2-7
clone size: few
D gene: NA
CDR3 DNA: TGTGCCAGTAGTCTCGCAGGCACCTACGAGCAGTACTTC
CDR3 protein: CASSLAGTYEQYF

V gene: TRBV9
J gene: TRBJ2-2
clone size: NA
D gene: TRBD1
CDR3 DNA: TGTGCCAGCAGCGTAAGGGGGACAGGGGGCCGAACCGGGGAGCTGTTTTTT
CDR3 protein: CASSVRGTGGRTGELFF

V gene: TRBV30
J gene: TRBJ2-5
clone size: NA
D gene: TRBD1
CDR3 DNA: TGTGCCTGGCGGGACAGGGGATCGGTGACCCAGTACTTC
CDR3 protein: CAWRDRGSVTQYF

V gene: TRBV4-1
J gene: TRBJ2-1
clone size: NA
D gene: TRBD2
CDR3 DNA: TGCGCCAGCAGCCAATTGGGGAGGAGGACTAGCGGGACCAATGAGCAGTTCTTC
CDR3 protein: CASSQLGRRTSGTNEQFF

V gene: TRBV13
J gene: TRBJ2-2
clone size: few
D gene: TRBD2
CDR3 DNA: TGTGCCAGCAGCCCTAAGACTAGCAACACCGGGGAGCTGTTTTTT
CDR3 protein: CASSPKTSNTGELFF

V gene: TRBV4-3
J gene: TRBJ1-4
clone size: NA
D gene: TRBD1
CDR3 DNA: TGCGCCAGCAGCCCAGGGGACAGAGATAATGAAAAACTGTTTTTT
CDR3 protein: CASSPGDRDNEKLFF

V gene: TRBV28
J gene: TRBJ2-2
clone size: few
D gene: NA
CDR3 DNA: TGTGCCAGCAGTTTACAAGGGGCCGGGGAGCTGTTTTTT
CDR3 protein: CASSLQGAGELFF

V gene: TRBV7-9
J gene: TRBJ2-1
clone size: NA
D gene: TRBD1
CDR3 DNA: TGTGCCAGCAGCCCACGGGGACAGGTTGAGGGTGAGCAGTTCTTC
CDR3 protein: CASSPRGQVEGEQFF

V gene: TRBV7-9
J gene: TRBJ2-5
clone size: NA
D gene: TRBD1
CDR3 DNA: TGTGCCAGCAGCTTATCAGGGGGCCTGCTTGAGACCCAGTACTTC
CDR3 protein: CASSLSGGLLETQYF

V gene: TRBV29-1
J gene: TRBJ2-3
clone size: NA
D gene: TRBD1
CDR3 DNA: TGCAGCGTTGGATCAGGGGGCTTTGGCACAGATACGCAGTATTTT
CDR3 protein: CSVGSGGFGTDTQYF

V gene: TRBV28
J gene: TRBJ2-7
clone size: few
D gene: NA
CDR3 DNA: TGTGCCAGCAGTTTATCGCTTCGCGGCTACGAGCAGTACTTC
CDR3 protein: CASSLSLRGYEQYF

V gene: TRBV2
J gene: TRBJ2-7
clone size: NA
D gene: NA
CDR3 DNA: TGTGCCAGCAGCCAGGGACAATTCTACGAGCAGTACTTC
CDR3 protein: CASSQGQFYEQYF

V gene: TRBV7-9
J gene: TRBJ2-4
clone size: few
D gene: NA
CDR3 DNA: TGTGCCAGCAGCTTAGAGGCAGGGTACGACATTCAGTACTTC
CDR3 protein: CASSLEAGYDIQYF

V gene: TRBV7-2
J gene: TRBJ2-3
clone size: few
D gene: TRBD2
CDR3 DNA: TGTGCCAGCAGCCTTAGCGGGGTTAGCACAGATACGCAGTATTTT
CDR3 protein: CASSLSGVSTDTQYF

V gene: TRBV7-2
J gene: TRBJ1-6
clone size: NA
D gene: TRBD1
CDR3 DNA: TGTGCCAGCAGCTGGGGACAGGGGCTGGTCCCTTCACCCCTCCACTTT
CDR3 protein: CASSWGQGLVPSPLHF

V gene: TRBV13
J gene: TRBJ1-2
clone size: few
D gene: TRBD1
CDR3 DNA: TGTGCCAGCAGCGTACAGGGGTTGTATGGCTACACCTTC
CDR3 protein: CASSVQGLYGYTF

V gene: TRBV19
J gene: TRBJ1-5
clone size: NA
D gene: TRBD1
CDR3 DNA: TGTGCCAGTACCGCGGACAGGTACCCTTTTCGGCCCCAGCATTTT
CDR3 protein: CASTADRYPFRPQHF

V gene: TRBV5-1
J gene: TRBJ1-5
clone size: few
D gene: TRBD1
CDR3 DNA: TGCGCCAGCAGCCCGGGACAGCTCAATCAGCCCCAGCATTTT
CDR3 protein: CASSPGQLNQPQHF

V gene: TRBV6-7
J gene: TRBJ2-4
clone size: few
D gene: NA
CDR3 DNA: TGTGCCAGCAGTTACGGCCCAGACTGGGACATTCAGTACTTC
CDR3 protein: CASSYGPDWDIQYF

V gene: TRBV19
J gene: TRBJ2-7
clone size: few
D gene: NA
CDR3 DNA: TGTGCCAGTAGTATGGTCTGGCAGGATTACTACGAGCAGTACTTC
CDR3 protein: CASSMVWQDYYEQYF

V gene: TRBV28
J gene: TRBJ1-2
clone size: NA
D gene: TRBD1
CDR3 DNA: TGTGCCAGCAGTCCCGGACAGGGGGTATATGGCTACACCTTC
CDR3 protein: CASSPGQGVYGYTF

V gene: TRBV9
J gene: TRBJ1-1
clone size: few
D gene: NA
CDR3 DNA: TGTGCCAGCAGCGTAGGAGGGCGGCGAGGGTCTGAAGCTTTCTTT
CDR3 protein: CASSVGGRRGSEAFF

V gene: TRBV5-1
J gene: TRBJ2-1
clone size: few
D gene: NA
CDR3 DNA: TGCGCCAGCAGCGCCGACGGGAGCTCCTACAATGAGCAGTTCTTC
CDR3 protein: CASSADGSSYNEQFF

V gene: TRBV4-3
J gene: TRBJ2-7
clone size: NA
D gene: NA
CDR3 DNA: TGCGCCAGCAGCCAAGATTGGAGGGAACAGTTGGGCGAGCAGTACTTC
CDR3 protein: CASSQDWREQLGEQYF

V gene: TRBV2
J gene: TRBJ2-5
clone size: NA
D gene: NA
CDR3 DNA: TGTGCCAGCAGCAAGGGTCAGGGACCGGGGGAGCAGTACTTC
CDR3 protein: CASSKGQGPGEQYF

V gene: TRBV14
J gene: TRBJ2-1
clone size: few
D gene: NA
CDR3 DNA: TGTGCCAGCAGCCAGCCATCCCGGGACTACAATGAGCAGTTCTTC
CDR3 protein: CASSQPSRDYNEQFF

V gene: TRBV30
J gene: TRBJ2-3
clone size: few
D gene: TRBD2
CDR3 DNA: TGTGCCTGGAGCGAATCTAGCGGGAGCACAGATACGCAGTATTTT
CDR3 protein: CAWSESSGSTDTQYF

V gene: TRBV9
J gene: TRBJ2-1
clone size: few
D gene: NA
CDR3 DNA: TGTGCCAGCAGCGCAGTCCCGATCGATCACAATGAGCAGTTCTTC
CDR3 protein: CASSAVPIDHNEQFF

V gene: TRBV7-3
J gene: TRBJ2-2
clone size: few
D gene: NA
CDR3 DNA: TGTGCCAGCGCCGGAGGTGGCGGGGAGCTGTTTTTT
CDR3 protein: CASAGGGGELFF

V gene: TRBV25-1
J gene: TRBJ2-7
clone size: few
D gene: TRBD2
CDR3 DNA: TGTGCCAGCAGTGACCGCGGGGGGACCTACGAGCAGTACTTC
CDR3 protein: CASSDRGGTYEQYF

V gene: TRBV10-3
J gene: TRBJ1-1
clone size: NA
D gene: TRBD1
CDR3 DNA: TGTGCCATCCAGGGGGTAGGAGAAGCTTTCTTT
CDR3 protein: CAIQGVGEAFF

V gene: TRBV4-2
J gene: TRBJ2-7
clone size: NA
D gene: TRBD2
CDR3 DNA: TGTGCCAGCAGCCAAGATTTCCTAGCGGGATCGAGCTCCTACGAGCAGTACTTC
CDR3 protein: CASSQDFLAGSSSYEQYF

V gene: TRBV7-2
J gene: TRBJ2-7
clone size: NA
D gene: NA
CDR3 DNA: TGTGCCAGCAGCTCGCCCGGGGGCTACGAGCAGTACTTC
CDR3 protein: CASSSPGGYEQYF

V gene: TRBV7-2
J gene: TRBJ1-5
clone size: NA
D gene: NA
CDR3 DNA: TGTGCCAGCAGCTTAGCGGGGGGGGTCCAGCCCCAGCATTTT
CDR3 protein: CASSLAGGVQPQHF

V gene: TRBV6-6
J gene: TRBJ1-2
clone size: few
D gene: NA
CDR3 DNA: TGTGCCAGCAGTTCCTACAGATCTGATGGCTACACCTTC
CDR3 protein: CASSSYRSDGYTF

V gene: TRBV7-8
J gene: TRBJ2-7
clone size: NA
D gene: NA
CDR3 DNA: TGTGCCAGCAGCTTAGGATGGGCCGAGCAGTACTTC
CDR3 protein: CASSLGWAEQYF

V gene: TRBV2
J gene: TRBJ1-6
clone size: NA
D gene: TRBD1
CDR3 DNA: TGTGCCAGCAGTGGGGGGACAGGGAGGTATTCACCCCTCCACTTT
CDR3 protein: CASSGGTGRYSPLHF

V gene: TRBV4-3
J gene: TRBJ1-4
clone size: NA
D gene: TRBD1
CDR3 DNA: TGCGCCAGCAGCCAAGTACAGGGGAACGAAAAACTGTTTTTT
CDR3 protein: CASSQVQGNEKLFF